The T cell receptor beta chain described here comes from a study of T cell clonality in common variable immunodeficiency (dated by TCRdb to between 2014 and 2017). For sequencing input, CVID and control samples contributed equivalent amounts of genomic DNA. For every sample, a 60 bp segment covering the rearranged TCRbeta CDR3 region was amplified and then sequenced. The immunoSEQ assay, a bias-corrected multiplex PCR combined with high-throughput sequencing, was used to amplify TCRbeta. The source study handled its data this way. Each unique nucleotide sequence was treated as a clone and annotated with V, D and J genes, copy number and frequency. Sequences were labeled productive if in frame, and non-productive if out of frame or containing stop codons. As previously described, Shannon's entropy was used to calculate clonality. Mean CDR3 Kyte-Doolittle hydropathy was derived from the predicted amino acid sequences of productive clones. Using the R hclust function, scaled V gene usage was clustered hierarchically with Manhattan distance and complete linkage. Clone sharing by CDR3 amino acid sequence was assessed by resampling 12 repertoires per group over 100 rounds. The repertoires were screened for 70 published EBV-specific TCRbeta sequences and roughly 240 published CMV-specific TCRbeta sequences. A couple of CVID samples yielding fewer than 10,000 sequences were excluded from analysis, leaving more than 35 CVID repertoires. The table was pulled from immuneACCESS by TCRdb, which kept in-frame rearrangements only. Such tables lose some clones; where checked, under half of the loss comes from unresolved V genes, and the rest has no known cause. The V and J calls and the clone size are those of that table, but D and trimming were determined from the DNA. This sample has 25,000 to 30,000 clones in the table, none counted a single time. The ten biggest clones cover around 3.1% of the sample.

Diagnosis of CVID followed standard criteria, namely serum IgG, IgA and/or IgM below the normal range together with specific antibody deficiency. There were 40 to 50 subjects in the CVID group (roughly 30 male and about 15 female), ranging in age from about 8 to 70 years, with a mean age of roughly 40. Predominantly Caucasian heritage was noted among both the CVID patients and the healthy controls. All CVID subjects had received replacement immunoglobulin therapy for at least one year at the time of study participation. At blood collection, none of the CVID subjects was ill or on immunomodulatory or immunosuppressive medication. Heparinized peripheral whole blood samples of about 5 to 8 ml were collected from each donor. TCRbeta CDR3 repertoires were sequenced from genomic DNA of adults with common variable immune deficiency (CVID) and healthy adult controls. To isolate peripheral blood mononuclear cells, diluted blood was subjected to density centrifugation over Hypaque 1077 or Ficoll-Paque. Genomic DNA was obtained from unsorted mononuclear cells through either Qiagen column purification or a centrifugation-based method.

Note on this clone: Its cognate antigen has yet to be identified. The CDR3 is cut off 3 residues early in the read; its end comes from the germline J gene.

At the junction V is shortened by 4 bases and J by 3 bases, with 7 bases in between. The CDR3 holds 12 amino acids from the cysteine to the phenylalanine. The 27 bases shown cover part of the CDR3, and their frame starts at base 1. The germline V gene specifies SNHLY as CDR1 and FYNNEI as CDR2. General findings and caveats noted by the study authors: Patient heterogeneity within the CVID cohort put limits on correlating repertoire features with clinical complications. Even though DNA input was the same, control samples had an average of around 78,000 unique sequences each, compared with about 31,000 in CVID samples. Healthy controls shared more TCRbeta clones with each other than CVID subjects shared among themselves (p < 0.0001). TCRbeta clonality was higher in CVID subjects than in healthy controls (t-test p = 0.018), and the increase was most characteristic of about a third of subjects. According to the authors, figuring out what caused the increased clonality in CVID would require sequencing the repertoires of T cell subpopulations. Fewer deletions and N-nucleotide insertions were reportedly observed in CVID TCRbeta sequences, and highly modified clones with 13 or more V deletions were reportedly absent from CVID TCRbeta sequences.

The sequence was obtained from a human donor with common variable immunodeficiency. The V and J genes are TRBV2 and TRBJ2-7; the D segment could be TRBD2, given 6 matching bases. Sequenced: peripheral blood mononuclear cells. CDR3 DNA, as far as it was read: TGTGCCAGCAGTGGCGGGGTCTACGAG. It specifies CASSGGVYE. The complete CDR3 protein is CASSGGVYEQYF.